The TCR beta chain under discussion was sequenced for a study of CD8+ T cells in alopecia areata. Concerning this clone: Its target is not known.

cDNA prepared by RNA extraction and subsequent reverse transcription served as the template for sequencing. Libraries were prepared by immunoSEQ multiplex PCR; TCRdb keeps only in-frame clonotypes and omits some of them. The sample includes 30,000 to 40,000 clones, more than 60% seen only once; the top ten take over 15%. Deletions cut 2 bases from V and 0 bases from J, with 10 bases between. The germline CDR1 and CDR2 sequences are MNHNS and SASEGT. The CDR3 runs to 15 residues. PBMCs, the starting material, were the source of sorted CD4+ and CD8+ T cells. Regarding the study as a whole: Scalp sequencing also captures normal skin's resident alphabeta T cells. Affected lesional scalp, above all in alopecia totalis/universalis, was more clonal than normal scalp. Mice showed clearer TCR sharing than patients did, a gap that was possibly HLA-related.

Sequenced input: NKG2D-low CD8+ T cells sorted from blood. This receptor was obtained from a human donor with alopecia areata. V usage is TRBV6-1 and J usage is TRBJ1-1; maybe TRBD1 (6 bases). The CDR3 coding sequence is TGTGCCAGCAGTGAACAGGGGTTTATGAACACTGAAGCTTTCTTT. Translating it yields CASSEQGFMNTEAFF.